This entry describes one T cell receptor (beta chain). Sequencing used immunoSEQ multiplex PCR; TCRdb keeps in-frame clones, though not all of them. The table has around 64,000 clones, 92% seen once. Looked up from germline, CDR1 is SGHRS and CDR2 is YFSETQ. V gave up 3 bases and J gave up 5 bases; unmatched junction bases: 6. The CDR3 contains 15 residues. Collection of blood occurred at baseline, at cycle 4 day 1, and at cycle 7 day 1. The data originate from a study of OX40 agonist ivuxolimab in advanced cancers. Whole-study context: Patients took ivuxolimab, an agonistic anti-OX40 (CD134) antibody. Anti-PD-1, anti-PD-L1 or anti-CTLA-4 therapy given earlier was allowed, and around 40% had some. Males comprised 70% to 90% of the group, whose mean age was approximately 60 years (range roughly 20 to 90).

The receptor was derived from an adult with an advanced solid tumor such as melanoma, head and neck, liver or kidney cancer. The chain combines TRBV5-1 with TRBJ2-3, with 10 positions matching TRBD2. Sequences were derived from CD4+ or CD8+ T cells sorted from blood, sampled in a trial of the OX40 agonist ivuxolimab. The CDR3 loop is CASSSLAGVVDTQYF. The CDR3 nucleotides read TGCGCCAGCAGCTCCCTAGCGGGGGTGGTAGATACGCAGTATTTT.